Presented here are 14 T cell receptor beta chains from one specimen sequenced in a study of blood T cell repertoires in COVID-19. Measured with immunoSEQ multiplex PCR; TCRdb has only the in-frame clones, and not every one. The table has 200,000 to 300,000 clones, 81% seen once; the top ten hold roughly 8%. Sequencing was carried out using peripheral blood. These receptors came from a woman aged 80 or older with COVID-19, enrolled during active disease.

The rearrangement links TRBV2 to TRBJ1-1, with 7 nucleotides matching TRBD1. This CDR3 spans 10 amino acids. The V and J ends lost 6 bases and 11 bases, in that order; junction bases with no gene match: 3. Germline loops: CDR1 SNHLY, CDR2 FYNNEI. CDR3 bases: TGTGCCAGCAGACAGGGGTTTGCTTTCTTT. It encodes CASRQGFAFF.

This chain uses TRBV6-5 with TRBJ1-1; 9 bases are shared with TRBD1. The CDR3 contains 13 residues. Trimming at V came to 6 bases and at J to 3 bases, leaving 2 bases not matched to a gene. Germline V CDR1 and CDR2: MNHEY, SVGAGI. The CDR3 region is CASRRQGDTEAFF. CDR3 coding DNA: TGTGCCAGCAGACGACAGGGGGACACTGAAGCTTTCTTT.

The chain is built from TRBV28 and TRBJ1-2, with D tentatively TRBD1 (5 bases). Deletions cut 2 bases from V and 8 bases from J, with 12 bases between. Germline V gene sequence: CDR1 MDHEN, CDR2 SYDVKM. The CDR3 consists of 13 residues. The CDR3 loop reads CASSLGSRVGYTF. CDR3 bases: TGTGCCAGCAGTTTAGGCAGCAGGGTGGGCTACACCTTC.

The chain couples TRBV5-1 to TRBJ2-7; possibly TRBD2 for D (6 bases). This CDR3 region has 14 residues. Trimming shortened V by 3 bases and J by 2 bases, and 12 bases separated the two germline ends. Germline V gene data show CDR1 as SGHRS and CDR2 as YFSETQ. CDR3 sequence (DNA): TGCGCCAGCAGCTCGAACGGGGGACCCTACGAGCAGTACTTC. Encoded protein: CASSSNGGPYEQYF.

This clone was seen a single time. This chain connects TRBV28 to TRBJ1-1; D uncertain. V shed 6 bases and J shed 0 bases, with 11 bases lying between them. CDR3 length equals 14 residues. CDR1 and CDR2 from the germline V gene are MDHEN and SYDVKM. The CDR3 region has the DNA TGTGCCAGCAGATGGGCGGGAATGAACACTGAAGCTTTCTTT. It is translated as CASRWAGMNTEAFF. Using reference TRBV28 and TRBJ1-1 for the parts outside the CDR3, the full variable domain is DVKVTQSSRYLVKRTGEKVFLECVQDMDHENMFWYRQDPGLGLRLIYFSYDVKMKEKGDIPEGYSVSREKKERFSLILESASTNQTSMYLCASRWAGMNTEAFFGQGTRLTVV.

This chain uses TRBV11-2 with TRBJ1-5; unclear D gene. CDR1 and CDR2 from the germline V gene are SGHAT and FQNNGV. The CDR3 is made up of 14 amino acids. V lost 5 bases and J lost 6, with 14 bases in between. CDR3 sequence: CASSPREGSQPQHF. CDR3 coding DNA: TGTGCCAGCAGCCCGCGTGAGGGCAGTCAGCCCCAGCATTTT.

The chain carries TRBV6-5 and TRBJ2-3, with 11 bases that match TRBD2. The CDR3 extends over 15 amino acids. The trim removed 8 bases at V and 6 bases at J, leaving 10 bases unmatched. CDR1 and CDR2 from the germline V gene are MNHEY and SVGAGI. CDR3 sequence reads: CASWGLADSEDTQYF. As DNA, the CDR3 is TGTGCCAGCTGGGGACTAGCGGACTCAGAGGATACGCAGTATTTT.

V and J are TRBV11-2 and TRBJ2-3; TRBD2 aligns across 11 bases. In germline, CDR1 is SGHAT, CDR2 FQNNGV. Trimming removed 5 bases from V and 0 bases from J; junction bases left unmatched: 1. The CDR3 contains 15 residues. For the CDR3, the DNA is TGTGCCAGCAGCCGGACTAGCGGGAGCACAGATACGCAGTATTTT. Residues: CASSRTSGSTDTQYF.

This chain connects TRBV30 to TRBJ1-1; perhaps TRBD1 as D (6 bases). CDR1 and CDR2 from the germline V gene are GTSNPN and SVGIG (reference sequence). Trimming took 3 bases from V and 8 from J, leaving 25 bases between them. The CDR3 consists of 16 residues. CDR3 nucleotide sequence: TGTGCCTGGAGCGTAAGGGTAGCTTTGTGGGGGGGCGAAGCTTTCTTT. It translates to CAWSVRVALWGGEAFF.

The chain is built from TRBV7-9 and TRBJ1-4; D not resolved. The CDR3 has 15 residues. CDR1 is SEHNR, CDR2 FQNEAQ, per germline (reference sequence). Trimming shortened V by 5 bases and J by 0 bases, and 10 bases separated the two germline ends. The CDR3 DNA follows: TGTGCCAGCAGCCTAAGCGGTGCAACTAATGAAAAACTGTTTTTT. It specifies CASSLSGATNEKLFF.

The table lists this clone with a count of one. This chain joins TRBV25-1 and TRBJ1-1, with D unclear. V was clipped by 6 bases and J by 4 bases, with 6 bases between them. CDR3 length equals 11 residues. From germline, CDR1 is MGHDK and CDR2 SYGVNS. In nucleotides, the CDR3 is TGTGCCAGCAGGTCGGGCACTGAAGCTTTCTTT. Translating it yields CASRSGTEAFF.

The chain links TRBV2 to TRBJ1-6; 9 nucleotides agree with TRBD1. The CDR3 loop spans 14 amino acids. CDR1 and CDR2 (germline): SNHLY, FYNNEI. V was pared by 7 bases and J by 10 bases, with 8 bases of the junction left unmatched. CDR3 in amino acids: CASIFGTGYSPLHF. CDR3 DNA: TGTGCCAGCATTTTCGGGACAGGGTACTCACCCCTCCACTTT.

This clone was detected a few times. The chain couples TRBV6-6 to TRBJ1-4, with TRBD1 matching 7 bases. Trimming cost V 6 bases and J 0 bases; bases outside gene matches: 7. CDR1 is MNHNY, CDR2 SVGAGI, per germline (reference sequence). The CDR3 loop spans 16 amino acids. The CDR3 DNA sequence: TGTGCCAGCAGCGACGGGACAGTGGCAACTAATGAAAAACTGTTTTTT. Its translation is CASSDGTVATNEKLFF.

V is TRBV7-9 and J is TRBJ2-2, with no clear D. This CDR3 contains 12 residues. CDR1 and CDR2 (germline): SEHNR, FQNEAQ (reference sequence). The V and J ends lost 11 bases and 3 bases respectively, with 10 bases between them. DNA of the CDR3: TGTGCCGCCTCAGAGGACACCGGGGAGCTGTTTTTT. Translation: CAASEDTGELFF.